The sequence of this T cell receptor beta chain was determined in a study of blood T cell repertoires in COVID-19. Study as a whole: The United States, Italy and Spain supplied acute and convalescent COVID-19 samples. Nucleic acid was either cDNA or gDNA, and it came from T cells, B-cell-depleted T cells, or PBMCs.

Source study methods: Amplification from reference gene primers served as the basis for estimated nucleated cell counts. Using immunoSEQ multiplex PCR, the repertoire was profiled, and TCRdb retains in-frame clones only, with some absent. V and J calls and clone size are as listed in that table; D and trimming were resolved from the DNA. The sample has around 150,000 clones, more than 65% seen once; the top ten hold 5.5% to 8%. This clone was seen a handful of times. V lost 5 bases to trimming and J lost 5 bases, with 25 bases between them. The germline CDR1 and CDR2 sequences are SNHLY and FYNNEI. The CDR3 has 18 residues.

This rearrangement joins TRBV2 to TRBJ2-1; a weak D match, TRBD2 (6 bases). The source material was peripheral blood. The source is a woman aged 45-60 years in a cohort sampled during active or convalescent COVID-19. CDR3 nucleotide sequence: TGTGCCAGCAGTTGGAACTGGCGGGACTTCAAGAAGAACAATGAGCAGTTCTTC. It yields the protein CASSWNWRDFKKNNEQFF.